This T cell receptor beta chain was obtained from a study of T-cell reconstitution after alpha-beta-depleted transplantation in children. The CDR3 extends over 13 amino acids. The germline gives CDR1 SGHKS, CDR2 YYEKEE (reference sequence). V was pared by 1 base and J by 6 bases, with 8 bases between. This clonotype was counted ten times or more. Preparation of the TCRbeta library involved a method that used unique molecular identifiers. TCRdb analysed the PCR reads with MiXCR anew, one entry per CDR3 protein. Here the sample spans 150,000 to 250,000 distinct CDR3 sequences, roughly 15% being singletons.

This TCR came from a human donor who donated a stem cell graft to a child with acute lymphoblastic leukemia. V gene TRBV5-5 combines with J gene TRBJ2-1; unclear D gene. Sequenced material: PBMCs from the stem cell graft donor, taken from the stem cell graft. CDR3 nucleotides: TGTGCCAGCAGCTTGTTGGATCTCAATGAGCAGTTCTTC. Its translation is CASSLLDLNEQFF.